This T cell receptor (beta chain) emerged from a study of blood T cell repertoires in COVID-19. Measured with immunoSEQ multiplex PCR; TCRdb has only the in-frame clones, and not every one. Among around 450,000 clones listed, more than 85% were seen once. Looked up from germline, CDR1 is SGHDT and CDR2 is YYEEEE. CDR3 length: 15 residues. Deletions cut 2 bases from V and 4 bases from J, with 13 bases between. The V and J genes are TRBV5-6 and TRBJ2-1; the D gene is possibly TRBD2 (6 bases). This clonotype was sampled from a woman in her twenties or thirties with acute or convalescent COVID-19. Material: peripheral blood. CDR3 sequence: CASSFGRDLYNEQFF. The CDR3 coding sequence is TGTGCCAGCAGCTTTGGGCGGGACCTTTACAATGAGCAGTTCTTC. Full variable domain (remainder filled in from reference TRBV5-6 and TRBJ2-1): DAGVTQSPTHLIKTRGQQVTLRCSPKSGHDTVSWYQQALGQGPQFIFQYYEEEERQRGNFPDRFSGHQFPNYSSELNVNALLLGDSALYLCASSFGRDLYNEQFFGPGTRLTVL.